This TCR beta chain was found in a study of shared clonotypes between healthy human individuals (TCRdb year 2020). Looking at the study overall: The cohort comprised a couple of women and a few men aged 18 to 49 years. Blood TCR repertoires of 5 or 6 healthy adults were deeply sequenced to estimate repertoire size and the extent of clonotype sharing between individuals. Libraries were prepared and TCR repertoires were sequenced by different laboratories using diverse techniques, in order to increase sequencing depth and limit assay-specific biases. For each donor, CD4 naive and CD4 memory were each given three plates, CD8 naive was given two plates, and CD8 memory was given one plate. Leukapheresis yielded between about 0.85 and 10 billion PBMCs per donor.

The V and J ends are trimmed by 6 bases and 8 bases, leaving 18 bases between them. Sequences MNHNS (CDR1) and SASEGT (CDR2) are obtained from the germline V gene. The cysteine opens and the phenylalanine closes a CDR3 of 14 amino acids. Only CDR3 DNA is held: 42 bases, read in frame from base 1. Comment on this clone: Its antigen is still unknown. Base quality data are lacking; no much larger clone is found one base away.

Using the deep immunoSEQ assay, multiplex PCR amplified TCR CDR3 regions from genomic DNA. Extracted genomic DNA from each cell subset was distributed evenly across all wells of several immunoSEQ 96-well plates, and each plate was treated as a replicate. For sorted subsets, approximately 190 ng genomic DNA, equal to tens of thousands of T cell genomes, was loaded into each replicate PCR. Purified libraries were measured with a Qubit 3.0 fluorometer, size-checked on a Bioanalyzer 2100, and measured again with the KAPA Library Quantification kit. A separate single-read 150-cycle Illumina NextSeq 550 flow cell was used to sequence each immunoSEQ 96-well plate. The authors processed their data as follows. Because the immunoSEQ output included only junctional sequences and no quality scores, the filtering could not be the same as the filtering used for full-length reads. To assign V/J genes and CDR3, sequences were annotated using PyIR, a Python wrapper for IgBLAST v1.9, with IMGT germline references. Reads with weak V/J assignments (E-value above 1e-6), missing CDR3, stop codons, out-of-frame junctions, or ambiguous translated residues were removed. V3J clonotypes were defined as sequences sharing an identical inferred V gene, J gene, and CDR3 amino acid sequence. The percentage overlap between two repertoires was calculated by dividing the number of shared unique clonotypes by the size of the smaller repertoire. RTK rarefaction, the Chao1 estimator, and Recon v2.1 estimates of unobserved clonotypes were used to assess repertoire richness. OLGA was used to compute generation probabilities for all TCRbeta clonotypes that the gDNA method yielded from a few donors. TCRdb took this table from immuneACCESS and kept in-frame rearrangements with V and J called. Such tables lack part of the clones; where checked against another copy, unresolved V genes explain under half of the gap, and the rest is unexplained. V and J calls and clone size are those listed in that table; D and trimming were worked out from the DNA. The sample table contains about 2.4 million clones; only one count was recorded for roughly 93% of them. Together, the top ten hold 0.35% to 0.45% of the sample.

Donors were healthy HIV-negative adults with no recently reported acute infections or vaccinations. Only Caucasian adults living in Nashville, Tennessee, USA were represented among the donors. CD4+ T cells were enriched by magnetic negative selection; naive cells were then positively selected on CD45RA, and the negative fraction formed the memory subset. Blood was obtained by leukapheresis, after which PBMCs were separated by Ficoll-Histopaque density gradient centrifugation and cryopreserved in liquid nitrogen vapor phase. Analytical flow cytometry was used to check the purity and quantity of each magnetically sorted T cell population. From each sorted fraction, genomic DNA was isolated and quantified by UV absorbance on a Nanodrop 2000c. Study-level results and caveats: Rarefaction of sorted-subset datasets indicated incomplete sequencing despite the large sequencing depth. Sharing across a handful of donors was observed for about 5% of naive CD4, 3.5% of naive CD8, 2% to 2.5% of memory CD4, and roughly 0.4% of memory CD8 clonotypes. Naive subsets generally had larger estimated clonotype richness than memory subsets. Clonotypes shared by all four sorted-subset donors showed higher generation probabilities than non-shared clonotypes. Sampling was restricted to blood, and TCR repertoires in tissue are likely to differ from TCR repertoires in blood. The genetic and exposure-history diversity represented was limited by the small number of donors. Based on pairwise subsampling, the degree of clonotype sharing among donors was expected to be affected by sequencing depth.

This receptor chain uses TRBV6-1 and TRBJ2-3, with the D gene not confidently named. Sample: naive CD4+ T cells from PBMCs. The intended sense of this specimen's cell subset or site label: CD45RA+ positively selected. The TCR originated in a man younger than 30 in good health. Some clones in this sample may be carry-over from other donors' samples. The DNA sequence follows: TGTGCCAGCAGCACCCCGGAGAGGTGGGGTACGCAGTATTTT. It is translated as CASSTPERWGTQYF.